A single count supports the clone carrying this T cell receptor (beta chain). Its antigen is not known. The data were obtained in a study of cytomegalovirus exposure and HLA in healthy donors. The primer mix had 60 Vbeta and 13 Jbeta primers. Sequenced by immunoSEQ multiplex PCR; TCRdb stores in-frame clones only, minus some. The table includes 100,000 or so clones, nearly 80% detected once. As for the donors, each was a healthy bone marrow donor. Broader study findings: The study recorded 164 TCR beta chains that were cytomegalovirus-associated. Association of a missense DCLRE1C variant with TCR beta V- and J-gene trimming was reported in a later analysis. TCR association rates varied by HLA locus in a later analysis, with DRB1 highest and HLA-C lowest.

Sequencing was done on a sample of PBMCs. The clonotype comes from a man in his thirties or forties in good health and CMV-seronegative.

CDR3 bases: TGTGCCAGCAGCTCGACCACAGGGAGCCTCTACAATGAGCAGTTCTTC. This sequence encodes CASSSTTGSLYNEQFF. The genes are TRBV7-2 and TRBJ2-1; D may be TRBD1 (6 bases). The germline V and J ends were trimmed by 4 bases and 3 bases, with 16 bases remaining between them. Per germline, CDR1 SGHTA and CDR2 FQGNSA. The CDR3 has 16 amino acids.